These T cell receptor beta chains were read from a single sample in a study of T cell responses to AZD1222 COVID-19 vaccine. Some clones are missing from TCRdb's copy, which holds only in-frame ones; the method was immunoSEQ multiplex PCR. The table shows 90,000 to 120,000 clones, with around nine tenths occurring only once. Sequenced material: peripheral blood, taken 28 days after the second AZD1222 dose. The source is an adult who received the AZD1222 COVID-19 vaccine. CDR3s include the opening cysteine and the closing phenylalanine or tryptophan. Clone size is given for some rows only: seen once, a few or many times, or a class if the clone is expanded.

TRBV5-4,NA,CASSLTGEGEKLFF
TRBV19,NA,CASSLRQGNTGELFF
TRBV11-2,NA,CASSLPGQGFYGYTF
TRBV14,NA,CASSQDRDQPQHF
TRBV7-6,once,CASSLEPGLGTEAFF
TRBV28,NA,CASNLQGLQTQYF
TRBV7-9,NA,CASSLGADRWDTEAFF
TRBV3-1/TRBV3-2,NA,CASSQAPPWRVWSTDTQYF
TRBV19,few,CASSMTSGGLYNEQFF
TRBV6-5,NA,CASSYSNRGTYEQYF
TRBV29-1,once,CSVDRTAGTGELFF
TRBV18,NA,CASSPLPITPAGSYGYTF
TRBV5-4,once,CASSSRDRANEQYF
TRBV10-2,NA,CASSELWTSGGVETQYF
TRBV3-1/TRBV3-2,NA,CASSQDLSSGGLGTDTQYF
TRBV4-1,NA,CASSQGEGLGTEAFF
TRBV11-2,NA,CASSFVTPGLAASYNEQFF
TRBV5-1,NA,CASSSAPTGATNEKLFF
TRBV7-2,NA,CASSWGLAGYNEQFF
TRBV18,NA,CASSPGGGQETQYF
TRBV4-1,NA,CASSQERTGVTEAFF
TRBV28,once,CASSQEPTVPEQYF
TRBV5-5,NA,CASSPDLSGKNTGELFF